This T cell receptor (beta chain) was captured by sequencing in a study of T cell changes during pregnancy in multiple sclerosis. Between the trimmed V and J ends, which lost 2 bases and 2 bases, there was a span of 10 bases. Germline CDR1 is GTSNPN and CDR2 is SVGIG (reference sequence). The CDR3 totals 15 residues. The protocol was immunoSEQ multiplex PCR, while the TCRdb copy is restricted to in-frame clones and leaves out a portion. The sample shows about 79,000 clones, around 90% of them seen only once. The TCR sequence derives from a female donor with multiple sclerosis, enrolled in a pregnancy study. The sequenced sample was CD4+ T cells from peripheral blood mononuclear cells, obtained in the second trimester of pregnancy. The chain employs TRBV30 and TRBJ2-6; D is possibly TRBD2 (6 bases). In DNA, the CDR3 is TGTGCCTGGAGTATCGGGGGAACTGGGGCCAACGTCCTGACTTTC. Its translation is CAWSIGGTGANVLTF.